Below, 18 T cell receptor beta chains from the same sample are listed, as sequenced in a study of regulatory T cells in long-lasting Graves disease. Time point given: persistent/refractory GD, antithyroid drugs over 5 years with positive TRAb. From RNA extracted from PBMCs, the TCR library was made. With iRepertoire HTBI primers and Arm-PCR of CDR3 regions, TCR beta libraries were built. Each CDR3 protein gets one entry after TCRdb re-called the multiplex PCR reads with MiXCR. Among roughly 430,000 distinct CDR3 sequences listed, 20% to 25% were seen once. The sample was peripheral blood mononuclear cells (PBMCs), taken when the disease was refractory, from a patient treated with antithyroid drugs. All receptors derive from a female donor with Graves disease.

The V gene is TRBV5-1, the J gene TRBJ2-5; the match to TRBD2 covers 9 bases. CDR3 length: 15 residues. J lost 1 base, V lost 2 bases, and 3 bases had no gene match. Germline V CDR1 and CDR2: SGHRS, YFSETQ. The CDR3 nucleotides are TGCGCCAGCAGCTTACGCGGGGGGGTCCAAGAGACCCAGTACTTC. It codes for CASSLRGGVQETQYF.

In its sample, this clonotype was seen many times. The chain links TRBV30 to TRBJ1-1, with D tentatively TRBD1 (5 bases). The V end was cut by 1 base, the J end by 5 bases, with 11 bases between. Germline V gene lookup returns CDR1 GTSNPN and CDR2 SVGIG (reference sequence). This CDR3 region has 13 residues. The CDR3 is CAWSAGGWTEAFF. CDR3 nucleotide sequence: TGTGCCTGGAGTGCGGGGGGTTGGACTGAAGCTTTCTTT.

This clonotype was seen repeatedly, ten times or more. The genes are TRBV7-2 and TRBJ1-4; perhaps TRBD1 as D (5 bases). CDR3 length: 16 residues. The V gene lost 2 bases and the J gene lost 7 bases, with 17 bases spanning the gap. CDR1 is SGHTA, CDR2 FQGNSA, per germline. In nucleotides, the CDR3 is TGTGCCAGCAGCTTAATCAGGCCGGGGCCGAGTGAAAAACTGTTTTTT. Protein: CASSLIRPGPSEKLFF.

CDR3 DNA: TGCAGCGTTGAGGACGGGACAGGGGCCTATGGCTACACCTTC. Its protein is CSVEDGTGAYGYTF. J is TRBJ1-2 and V is TRBV29-1; 10 bases align to TRBD1. The CDR3 is 14 amino acids. After removal of 3 bases from V and 4 bases from J, the junction contained 5 bases not matched to a gene. Germline loops: CDR1 SQVTM, CDR2 ANQGSEA.

This clonotype showed up just a few times. The chain is built from TRBV12-3 or TRBV12-4 and TRBJ1-6; 8 bases agree with TRBD1. Trimming removed 7 bases from V and 0 bases from J; junction bases left unmatched: 8. The CDR3 is made up of 17 amino acids. The CDR3 here is CASKDRVGSSYNSPLHF. The CDR3 nucleotides are TGTGCCAGCAAGGACAGGGTGGGAAGCTCCTATAATTCACCCCTCCACTTT.

This clonotype was seen at least ten times. The CDR3 loop is CSVEDPRAFF. CDR3 sequence (DNA): TGCAGCGTTGAAGATCCGAGAGCTTTCTTT. V is TRBV29-1 and J is TRBJ1-1; no clear D gene. CDR1 SQVTM and CDR2 ANQGSEA come from the germline V gene. V lost 0 bases and J 10 bases, leaving 6 bases between the germline ends. The CDR3 sequence is 10 residues long.

This clonotype was counted at least ten times. The chain uses TRBV7-2 and TRBJ2-5, with no clear D. The germline CDR1 and CDR2 sequences are SGHTA and FQGNSA. The V gene lost 8 bases and the J gene lost 1 base, with 11 bases spanning the gap. The CDR3 totals 13 residues. CDR3: CASHRAAQETQYF. CDR3 bases: TGTGCCAGCCACCGCGCCGCCCAAGAGACCCAGTACTTC.

The rearrangement links TRBV27 to TRBJ1-3; D is undetermined. CDR3 length: 14 residues. Trimming removed 2 bases from V and 2 bases from J, with 7 bases in between. Per the germline V gene, CDR1 is MNHEY and CDR2 is SMNVEV (reference sequence). The chain's CDR3 is CASSLRRAGNTIYF. CDR3 bases: TGTGCCAGCAGTTTAAGGAGGGCTGGAAACACCATATATTTT.

This clonotype was observed a handful of times. The V call is TRBV11-2, the J call TRBJ2-7; D is perhaps TRBD2 (6 bases). The CDR3 has 15 residues. Germline V gene sequence: CDR1 SGHAT, CDR2 FQNNGV. With 5 bases removed from V and 0 bases from J, the gap between germline ends came to 14 bases. The CDR3 nucleotides are TGTGCCAGCAGCACCACTAGCCAACCCTCCTACGAGCAGTACTTC. This sequence encodes CASSTTSQPSYEQYF.

This clonotype was counted many times. V and J are TRBV27 and TRBJ2-7, with D possibly called TRBD1 or TRBD2 (6 bases each). The CDR3 spans 14 residues. Deletions cut 5 bases from V and 5 bases from J, with 16 bases between. Germline V gives CDR1 MNHEY, CDR2 SMNVEV (reference sequence). CDR3 amino acids: CASSPRWGADEQYF. The CDR3 coding sequence is TGTGCCAGCAGTCCCCGTTGGGGGGCCGACGAGCAGTACTTC.

This clonotype has at least ten counts. CDR3 protein: CASSYGDPTGELFF. The CDR3 DNA sequence: TGTGCCAGCAGTTACGGCGACCCCACCGGGGAGCTGTTTTTT. The V call is TRBV6-5, the J call TRBJ2-2; D not certain. The germline gives CDR1 MNHEY, CDR2 SVGAGI. The CDR3 sequence is 14 residues long. V was pared by 2 bases and J by 4 bases, with 8 bases between.

This clonotype came up many times. The gene calls are TRBV20-1 and TRBJ2-7; D is uncertain. Germline CDR1 and CDR2: DFQATT and SNEGSKA (reference sequence). There are 13 residues in the CDR3. V was cut by 1 base and J by 0 bases, with 7 bases left in between. This chain's CDR3 is CSARGDSSYEQYF. The CDR3 bases are TGCAGTGCTAGAGGGGATAGCTCCTACGAGCAGTACTTC.

The sample holds many counts of this clonotype. This sequence joins TRBV29-1 and TRBJ1-2; D ambiguous. CDR1 and CDR2 from the germline V gene are SQVTM and ANQGSEA. The CDR3 consists of 13 residues. With 4 bases removed from V and 4 bases from J, the gap between germline ends came to 13 bases. The CDR3 nucleotides read TGCAGCGTTGGGCGCGGGGATGGCTATGGCTACACCTTC. This codes for CSVGRGDGYGYTF.

In its sample, this clonotype was seen many times. The gene calls are TRBV6-1 and TRBJ1-5, with TRBD1 matching 9 bases. Germline V lookup: CDR1 MNHNS, CDR2 SASEGT. The J segment lost 8 bases and the V segment lost 6 bases, leaving 14 bases of the junction unmatched. The CDR3 covers 16 residues. The DNA for the CDR3 is TGTGCCAGCAGCCCCCGACGTATGTGGGACAGGGAGCCCCAGCATTTT. Translating gives CASSPRRMWDREPQHF.

This clonotype was detected a few times. This chain connects TRBV6-1 to TRBJ2-5, with D unclear. The CDR3 contains 12 residues. CDR1 MNHNS and CDR2 SASEGT come from the germline V gene. The V gene lost 5 bases and the J gene lost 7 bases, with 11 bases spanning the gap. As DNA, the CDR3 is TGTGCCAGCAGTCCCACCCGAGGGACCCAGTACTTC. As protein: CASSPTRGTQYF.

Comment on this clonotype: The germline gene is not matched at one end of the junction; a read error may be the cause. The chain joins TRBV5-1 to TRBJ1-2, with D hard to call. The CDR3 is 16 amino acids. Looked up from germline, CDR1 is SGHRS and CDR2 is YFSETQ. CDR3 sequence (DNA): TGTGCCAGCAGCCAACTATACCGAGACAACTCCTATGGCTACACCTTC. This codes for CASSQLYRDNSYGYTF.

This clonotype was seen a few times. This is likely a read error, given that the CDR3 carries no conserved phenylalanine or tryptophan at its end. The V call is TRBV20-1, the J call TRBJ2-5, with 10 bases matching TRBD2. Germline CDR1 and CDR2: DFQATT and SNEGSKA (reference sequence). V trimming: 3 bases; J trimming: 5 bases; junction bases outside the gene matches: 6. The CDR3 length is 14 residues. DNA for the CDR3: TGCAGTGCTAGTCAGCGGGAGGGTTGGGAGACCCAGTACTCC. This codes for CSASQREGWETQYS.

This clonotype has a handful of counts. The chain is built from TRBV4-2 and TRBJ1-2; D gene unclear. CDR1 and CDR2 (germline): LGHNA, YNFKEQ. The V and J ends lost 6 bases and 7 bases respectively, with 9 bases between them. This CDR3 is 11 amino acids long. DNA of the CDR3: TGTGCCAGCAGTGGGGTTCGTGGCTACACCTTC. Amino acids: CASSGVRGYTF.